This T cell receptor beta chain appears in the sequencing data of a study of shared clonotypes between healthy human individuals. Study context: Each donor's CD4 naive and CD4 memory cells filled three plates apiece, CD8 naive two, and CD8 memory one.

TCRdb keeps only in-frame clones here, not all; method: immunoSEQ multiplex PCR. The sample includes around 1,000,000 clones, 70% to 80% seen only once; the top ten take about 0.89%. Study-wide findings and caveats: Inspection by rarefaction showed sorted-subset sequencing to be incomplete despite large depth. Investigators expected sequencing depth to affect clonotype sharing among donors.

A remark on this clone: What it recognizes is unknown.

Material: memory CD4+ T cells from PBMCs. The subset here: CD45RA-negative fraction. This receptor was obtained from a man aged 18 to 35 in good health. Some clones in this sample may be carry-over from other donors' samples.

CDR3 in DNA: TGTGCCAGCAGGTCCGGGGGGAGTCTAATCGAAAAACTGTTTTTT. This sequence encodes CASRSGGSLIEKLFF. V usage is TRBV6-5 and J usage is TRBJ1-4; TRBD1 might be the D (5 bases). Germline CDR1 is MNHEY and CDR2 is SVGAGI. The CDR3 loop spans 15 amino acids. V gave up 6 bases and J gave up 8 bases, with 19 bases separating them.